This section outlines one TCR beta chain sequence together with its context. This specimen belongs to a study of control samples from healthy donors and cancer patients. From germline, CDR1 is SGHAT and CDR2 FQDESV (reference sequence). Trimming cost V 5 bases and J 4 bases, with 14 bases left between them. The CDR3 contains 14 residues. Clones were read by immunoSEQ multiplex PCR, and TCRdb kept only the in-frame ones, dropping some. The repertoire holds 100,000 to 150,000 clones, with 75% to 95% as singletons. The sequenced sample was blood. This clonotype was sampled from a man in his forties or fifties in good health. This chain joins TRBV11-1 and TRBJ2-5; a possible D gene is TRBD2 (6 bases). CDR3 in DNA: TGTGCCAGCAGCGGGCTGGCGGGGCTAGAGACCCAGTACTTC. It yields the protein CASSGLAGLETQYF.